A selection of T cell receptor beta chains follows, all from one sample in a study of blood T cell repertoires in COVID-19. TCRdb's table, derived via immunoSEQ multiplex PCR, lists solely in-frame clones and lacks some. This table holds about 180,000 clones, under 90% found once. The sample was peripheral blood. These receptors all stem from a human donor in a cohort sampled during active COVID-19. Each CDR3 is given with its conserved first and last residue. D genes are given only for firm matches. Clone size is given for some rows only: seen once, a few or many times, or a class if the clone is expanded.

cdr3_nt	cdr3_aa	v_call	j_call	d_call	clone_size
TGTGCCAGCAGCTTAAGACAGGCGAACTACGAGCAGTACTTC	CASSLRQANYEQYF	TRBV27	TRBJ2-7	NA	NA
TGTGCCAGCAGTGAGGGGGCGGGTGAAAAACTGTTTTTT	CASSEGAGEKLFF	TRBV13	TRBJ1-4	TRBD1	NA
TGTGCCAGTAGTATAGAAGGACAGGGTGCCTACACCTTC	CASSIEGQGAYTF	TRBV19	TRBJ1-2	TRBD1	NA
TGTGCCAGCAGCCGGTTTAGCTCCTATAATTCACCCCTCCACTTT	CASSRFSSYNSPLHF	TRBV28	TRBJ1-6	NA	NA
TGTGCCAGCACAGAACCAGGCTACTACGAGCAGTACTTC	CASTEPGYYEQYF	TRBV2	TRBJ2-7	NA	few
TGTGCCAGCAGTTACTCCCCTCAGGTGAGCAATCAGCCCCAGCATTTT	CASSYSPQVSNQPQHF	TRBV6-5	TRBJ1-5	NA	NA
TGTGCCAGCAGCTCCCTGGACACGGGAGGCACAGATACGCAGTATTTT	CASSSLDTGGTDTQYF	TRBV9	TRBJ2-3	NA	NA
TGTGCCAGCAGCCAAGATCTTTCGGTTAGCCAAGAGACCCAGTACTTC	CASSQDLSVSQETQYF	TRBV3-1/TRBV3-2	TRBJ2-5	NA	NA
TGTGCCAGCAGCGTATCGGGGAGCTCTGGAAACACCATATATTTT	CASSVSGSSGNTIYF	TRBV9	TRBJ1-3	NA	NA
TGCGCCAGCAGCCTAAGAAGATTACAGGGAGGGACCGGGGAGCTGTTTTTT	CASSLRRLQGGTGELFF	TRBV4-1	TRBJ2-2	NA	NA
TGTGCCAGCAGCACCGAACAGGGGACCGGGGAGCTGTTTTTT	CASSTEQGTGELFF	TRBV7-3	TRBJ2-2	TRBD1	NA
TGTGCCAGCAGCTTAGCGAGGGATACGCAGTATTTT	CASSLARDTQYF	TRBV7-6	TRBJ2-3	NA	NA
TGCAGCGTAGACAGTGACTCTGGGGCCAACGTCCTGACTTTC	CSVDSDSGANVLTF	TRBV29-1	TRBJ2-6	NA	NA
TGCGCCAGCAGCACCTCCGGGACAGGGTACGACTATGGCTACACCTTC	CASSTSGTGYDYGYTF	TRBV5-1	TRBJ1-2	TRBD1	NA
TGTGCCAGCAAACAGGGGAGCAATCAGCCCCAGCATTTT	CASKQGSNQPQHF	TRBV2	TRBJ1-5	TRBD1	once
TGTGCCAGCATTGGGACAGTCCCCGAAGCTTTCTTT	CASIGTVPEAFF	TRBV12-3/TRBV12-4	TRBJ1-1	TRBD1	NA
TGTGCCAGCAGCGTCGGGGGTTTTTATAACTATGGCTACACCTTC	CASSVGGFYNYGYTF	TRBV5-4	TRBJ1-2	NA	NA
TGTGCCAGCAGTTTATTAGCCAGGGGAAACACTGAAGCTTTCTTT	CASSLLARGNTEAFF	TRBV28	TRBJ1-1	NA	NA
TGCGCCAGCAGCTTGGGAGGGAACTCTGGAAACACCATATATTTT	CASSLGGNSGNTIYF	TRBV5-1	TRBJ1-3	NA	NA
TGTGCCACCAGCAGAGAACCCGGGACACCTAATCAGCCCCAGCATTTT	CATSREPGTPNQPQHF	TRBV15	TRBJ1-5	NA	NA
TGTGCCAGCAGCTCCGAGCGGGGGGGCTACAATGAGCAGTTCTTC	CASSSERGGYNEQFF	TRBV7-8	TRBJ2-1	TRBD2	NA
TGTGCCAGCCTGGACTCATTCTACAATGAGCAGTTCTTC	CASLDSFYNEQFF	TRBV6-5	TRBJ2-1	NA	NA
TGTGCCAGTAGTATAGAAGGGGGCAACGACTATGGCTACACCTTC	CASSIEGGNDYGYTF	TRBV19	TRBJ1-2	TRBD1	NA
TGCGCCAGCAGCCCTACAGGGGGCAGAGATACGCAGTATTTT	CASSPTGGRDTQYF	TRBV4-1	TRBJ2-3	TRBD1	NA
TGCGCCAGCAGCTTGGGACAGTCCAACTATGGCTACACCTTC	CASSLGQSNYGYTF	TRBV5-1	TRBJ1-2	NA	few
TGTGCCAGCCACGAGAGGGGGATTCGGTACGAGCAGTACTTC	CASHERGIRYEQYF	TRBV6-5	TRBJ2-7	NA	NA
TGTGCCAGCAGCCAAGATCGTAGCCGCCAAGAGACCCAGTACTTC	CASSQDRSRQETQYF	TRBV3-1/TRBV3-2	TRBJ2-5	NA	NA
TGTGCCAGCAGAGAGATGACAGGGGAGGGTGAAAAACTGTTTTTT	CASREMTGEGEKLFF	TRBV5-6	TRBJ1-4	TRBD1	NA
TGTGCCAGCAGCGTAGAGGGGGAAATCAACTATGGCTACACCTTC	CASSVEGEINYGYTF	TRBV9	TRBJ1-2	NA	NA
TGTGCCAGCAGCTTAGGCAGGGTCACAGATACGCAGTATTTT	CASSLGRVTDTQYF	TRBV7-8	TRBJ2-3	NA	NA
TGTGCCAGCAGCGGGTACAGGGGAACGAATCAGCCCCAGCATTTT	CASSGYRGTNQPQHF	TRBV6-2/TRBV6-3	TRBJ1-5	TRBD1	NA
TGTGCCAGTAGACAGGCGGGGGTCGCCACAGATACGCAGTATTTT	CASRQAGVATDTQYF	TRBV19	TRBJ2-3	TRBD2	NA
TGTGCCAGCAGCTTGGGGGACAGGAGACATTCCGGGGAGCTGTTTTTT	CASSLGDRRHSGELFF	TRBV5-6	TRBJ2-2	TRBD1	NA
TGTGCCAGCAGCTGGGGACAGGGATCCTACGAGCAGTACTTC	CASSWGQGSYEQYF	TRBV5-6	TRBJ2-7	TRBD1	few